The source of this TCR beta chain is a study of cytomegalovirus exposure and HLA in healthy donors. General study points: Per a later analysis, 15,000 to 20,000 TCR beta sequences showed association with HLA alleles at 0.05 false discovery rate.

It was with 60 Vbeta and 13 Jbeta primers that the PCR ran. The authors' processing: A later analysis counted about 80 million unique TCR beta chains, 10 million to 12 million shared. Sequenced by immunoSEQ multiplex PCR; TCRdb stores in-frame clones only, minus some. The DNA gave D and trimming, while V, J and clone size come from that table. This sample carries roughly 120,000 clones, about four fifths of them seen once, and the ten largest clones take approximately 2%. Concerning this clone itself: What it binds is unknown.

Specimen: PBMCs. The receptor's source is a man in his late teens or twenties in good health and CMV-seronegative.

The CDR3 DNA is TGTGCCAGCAGCGTATCTGGGGAGTTGGTCTACGAGCAGTACTTC. Protein sequence: CASSVSGELVYEQYF. This chain joins TRBV9 and TRBJ2-7; tentative D call: TRBD2 (5 bases). The CDR3 sequence is 15 residues long. Germline CDR1 SGDLS, CDR2 YYNGEE. The V gene lost 1 base and the J gene lost 3 bases, with 14 bases spanning the gap.